This T cell receptor (beta chain) originates from a study of shared clonotypes between healthy human individuals. Study results and limitations: Naive subsets, compared against memory subsets, generally had larger estimated richness values.

A single count supports this clone. Its antigen is not identified. CDR1 SNHLY and CDR2 FYNNEI come from the germline V gene. The CDR3 consists of 14 residues. V lost 10 bases, J lost 5 bases, and 18 bases lay in between. Execution of the assay was at deep level. Some clones are missing from TCRdb's copy, which holds only in-frame ones; the method was immunoSEQ multiplex PCR. The sample lists about a million clones, approximately 76% seen once, with approximately 1.5% in the top ten. The chain carries TRBV2 and TRBJ2-1; D is possibly TRBD2 (6 bases). Sequenced sample: memory CD4+ T cells sorted from blood. Subset in this sample: CD45RA-negative fraction. The receptor's source is a man younger than 30 in good health. The CDR3 reads CATISGGANNEQFF. The DNA of the CDR3 is TGTGCCACCATCAGTGGCGGGGCAAACAATGAGCAGTTCTTC.